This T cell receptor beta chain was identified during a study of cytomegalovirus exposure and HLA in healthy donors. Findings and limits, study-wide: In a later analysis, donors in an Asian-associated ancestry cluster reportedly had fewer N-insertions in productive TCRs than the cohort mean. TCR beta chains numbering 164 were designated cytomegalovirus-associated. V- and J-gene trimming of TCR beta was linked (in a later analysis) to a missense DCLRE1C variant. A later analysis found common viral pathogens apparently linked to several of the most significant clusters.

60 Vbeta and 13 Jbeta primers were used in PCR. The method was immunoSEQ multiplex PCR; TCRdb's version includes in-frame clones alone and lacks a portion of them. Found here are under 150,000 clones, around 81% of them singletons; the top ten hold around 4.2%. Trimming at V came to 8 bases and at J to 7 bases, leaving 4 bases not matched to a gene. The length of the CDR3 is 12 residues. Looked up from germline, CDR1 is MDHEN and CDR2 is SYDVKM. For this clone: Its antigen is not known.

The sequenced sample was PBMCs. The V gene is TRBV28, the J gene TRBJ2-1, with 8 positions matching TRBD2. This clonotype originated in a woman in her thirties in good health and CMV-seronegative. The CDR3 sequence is CASFSGKNEQFF. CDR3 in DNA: TGTGCCAGCTTTAGCGGGAAGAATGAGCAGTTCTTC.